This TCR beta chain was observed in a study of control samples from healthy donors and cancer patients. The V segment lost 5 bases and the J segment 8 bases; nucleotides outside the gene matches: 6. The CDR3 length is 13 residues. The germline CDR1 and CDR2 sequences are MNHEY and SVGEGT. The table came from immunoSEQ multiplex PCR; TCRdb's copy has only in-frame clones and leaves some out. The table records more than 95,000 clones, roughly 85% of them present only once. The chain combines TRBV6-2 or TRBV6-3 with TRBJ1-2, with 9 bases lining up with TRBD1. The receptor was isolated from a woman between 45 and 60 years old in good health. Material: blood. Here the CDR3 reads CASSRGQGHGYTF. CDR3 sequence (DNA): TGTGCCAGCAGTAGGGGACAGGGCCACGGCTACACCTTC.